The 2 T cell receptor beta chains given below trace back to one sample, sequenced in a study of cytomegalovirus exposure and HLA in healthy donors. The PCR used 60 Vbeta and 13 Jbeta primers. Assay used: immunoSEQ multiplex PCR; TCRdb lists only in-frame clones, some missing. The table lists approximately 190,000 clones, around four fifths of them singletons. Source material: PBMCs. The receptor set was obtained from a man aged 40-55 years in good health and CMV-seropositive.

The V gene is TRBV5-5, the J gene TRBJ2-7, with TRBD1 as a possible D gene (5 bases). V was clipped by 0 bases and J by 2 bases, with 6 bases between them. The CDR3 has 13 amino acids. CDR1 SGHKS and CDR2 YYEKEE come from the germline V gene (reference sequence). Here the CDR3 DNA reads TGTGCCAGCAGCTTGGCAGGGCCCTACGAGCAGTACTTC. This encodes CASSLAGPYEQYF.

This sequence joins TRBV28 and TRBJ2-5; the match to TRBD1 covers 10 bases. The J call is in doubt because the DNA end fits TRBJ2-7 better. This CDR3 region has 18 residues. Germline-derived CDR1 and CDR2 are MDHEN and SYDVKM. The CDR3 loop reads CASSPFLLRTGGSYEQYF. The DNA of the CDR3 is TGTGCCAGCAGTCCTTTTCTCCTAAGGACAGGGGGCTCCTACGAGCAGTACTTC.